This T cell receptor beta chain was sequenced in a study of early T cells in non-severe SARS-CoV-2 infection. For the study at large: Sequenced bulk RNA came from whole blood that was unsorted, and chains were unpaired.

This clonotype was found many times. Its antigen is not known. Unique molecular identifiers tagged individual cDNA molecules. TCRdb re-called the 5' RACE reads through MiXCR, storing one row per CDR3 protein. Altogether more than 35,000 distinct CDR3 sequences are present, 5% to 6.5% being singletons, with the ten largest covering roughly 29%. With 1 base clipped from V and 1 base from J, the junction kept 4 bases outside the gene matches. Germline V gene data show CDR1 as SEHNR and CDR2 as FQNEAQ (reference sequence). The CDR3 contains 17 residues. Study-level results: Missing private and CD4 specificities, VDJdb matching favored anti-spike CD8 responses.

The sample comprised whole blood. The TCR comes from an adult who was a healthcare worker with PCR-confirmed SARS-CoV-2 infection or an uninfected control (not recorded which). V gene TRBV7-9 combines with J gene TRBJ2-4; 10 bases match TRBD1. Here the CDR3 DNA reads TGTGCCAGCAGCTTAGGTCTGGACAGGGGGGCCAAAAACATTCAGTACTTC. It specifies CASSLGLDRGAKNIQYF.